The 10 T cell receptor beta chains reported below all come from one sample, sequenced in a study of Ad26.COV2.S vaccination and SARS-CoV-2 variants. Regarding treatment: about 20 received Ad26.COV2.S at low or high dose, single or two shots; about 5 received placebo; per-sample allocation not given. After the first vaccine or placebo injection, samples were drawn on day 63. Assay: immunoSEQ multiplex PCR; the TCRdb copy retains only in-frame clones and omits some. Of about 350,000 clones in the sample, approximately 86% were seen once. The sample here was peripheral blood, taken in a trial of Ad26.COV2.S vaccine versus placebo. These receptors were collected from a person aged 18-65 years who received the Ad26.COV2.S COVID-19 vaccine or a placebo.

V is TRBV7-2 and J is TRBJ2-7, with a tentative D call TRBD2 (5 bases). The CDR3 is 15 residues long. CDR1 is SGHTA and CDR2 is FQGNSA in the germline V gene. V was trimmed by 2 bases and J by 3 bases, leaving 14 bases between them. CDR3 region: CASSLFRRAYYEQYF. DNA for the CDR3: TGTGCCAGCAGCTTATTCCGGCGGGCCTACTACGAGCAGTACTTC.

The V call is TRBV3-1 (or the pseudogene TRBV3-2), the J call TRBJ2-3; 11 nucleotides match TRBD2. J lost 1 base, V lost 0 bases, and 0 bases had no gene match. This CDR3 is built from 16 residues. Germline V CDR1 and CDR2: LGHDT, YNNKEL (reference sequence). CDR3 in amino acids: CASSQEGLAGTDTQYF. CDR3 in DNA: TGTGCCAGCAGCCAAGAGGGACTAGCGGGCACAGATACGCAGTATTTT.

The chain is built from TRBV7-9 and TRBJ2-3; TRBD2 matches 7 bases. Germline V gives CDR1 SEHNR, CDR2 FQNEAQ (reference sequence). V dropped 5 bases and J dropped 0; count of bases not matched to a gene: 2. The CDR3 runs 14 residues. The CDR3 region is CASSHSGSTDTQYF. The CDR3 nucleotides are TGTGCCAGCAGCCATAGCGGGAGCACAGATACGCAGTATTTT. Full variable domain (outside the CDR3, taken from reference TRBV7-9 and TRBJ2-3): DTGVSQNPRHKITKRGQNVTFRCDPISEHNRLYWYRQTLGQGPEFLTYFQNEAQLEKSRLLSDRFSAERPKGSFSTLEIQRTEQGDSAMYLCASSHSGSTDTQYFGPGTRLTVL.

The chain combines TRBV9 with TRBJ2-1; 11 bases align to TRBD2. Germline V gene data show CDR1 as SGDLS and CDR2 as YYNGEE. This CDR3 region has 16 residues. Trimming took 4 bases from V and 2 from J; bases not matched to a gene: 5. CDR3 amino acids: CASSRIAGGAYNEQFF. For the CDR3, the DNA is TGTGCCAGCAGCCGGATAGCGGGAGGGGCCTACAATGAGCAGTTCTTC.

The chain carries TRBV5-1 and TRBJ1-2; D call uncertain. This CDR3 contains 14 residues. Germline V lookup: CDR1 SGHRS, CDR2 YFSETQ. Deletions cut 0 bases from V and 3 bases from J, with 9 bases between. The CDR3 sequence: CASSLEAGDYGYTF. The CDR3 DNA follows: TGCGCCAGCAGCTTGGAGGCCGGGGACTATGGCTACACCTTC.

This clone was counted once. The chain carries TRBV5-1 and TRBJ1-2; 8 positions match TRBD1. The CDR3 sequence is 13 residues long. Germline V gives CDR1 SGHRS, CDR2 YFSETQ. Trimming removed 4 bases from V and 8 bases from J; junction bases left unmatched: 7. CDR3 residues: CASSPLTGDGYTF. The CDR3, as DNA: TGCGCCAGCAGCCCACTGACAGGGGACGGCTACACCTTC.

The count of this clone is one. The CDR3 reads CASSTQGAHGELFF. The CDR3 bases are TGTGCCAGTAGTACCCAGGGGGCCCACGGGGAGCTGTTTTTT. J is TRBJ2-2 and V is TRBV19, with 8 bases matching TRBD1. V lost 4 bases and J lost 7; bases outside the gene matches: 5. The germline gives CDR1 LNHDA, CDR2 SQIVND (reference sequence). The CDR3 runs to 14 residues.

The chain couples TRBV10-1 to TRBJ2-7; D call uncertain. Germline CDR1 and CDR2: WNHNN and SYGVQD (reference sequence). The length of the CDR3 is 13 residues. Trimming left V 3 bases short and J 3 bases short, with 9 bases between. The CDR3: CASSEQPDYEQYF. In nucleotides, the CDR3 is TGCGCCAGCAGTGAACAACCCGACTACGAGCAGTACTTC.

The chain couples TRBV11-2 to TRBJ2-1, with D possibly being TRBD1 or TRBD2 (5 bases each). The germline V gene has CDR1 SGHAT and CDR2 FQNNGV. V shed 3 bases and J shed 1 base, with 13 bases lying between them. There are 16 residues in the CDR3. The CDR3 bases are TGTGCCAGCAGCTTTACAACGGGGACGTCCTACAATGAGCAGTTCTTC. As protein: CASSFTTGTSYNEQFF.

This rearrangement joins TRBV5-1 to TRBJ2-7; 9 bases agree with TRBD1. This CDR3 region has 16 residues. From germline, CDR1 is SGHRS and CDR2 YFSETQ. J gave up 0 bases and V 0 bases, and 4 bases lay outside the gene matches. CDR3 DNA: TGCGCCAGCAGCTTGGAAACAGGGGGCGTCTCCTACGAGCAGTACTTC. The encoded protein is CASSLETGGVSYEQYF.